The 17 T cell receptor beta chains given below trace back to one sample, sequenced in a study of identical twins. A single record per CDR3 protein comes from TCRdb applying MiXCR to the 5' RACE reads. The repertoire holds about 480,000 distinct CDR3 sequences, with 14% as singletons. This sample also belongs to another study, concerning yellow fever vaccine responses in identical twins.

Sample: CD4+ T cells sorted from blood. The receptors derive from a woman under 30 in good health.

This clonotype was observed a handful of times. V gene TRBV2 combines with J gene TRBJ2-7, with 7 bases that match TRBD1. Germline V CDR1 and CDR2: SNHLY, FYNNEI. Germline trimming cut 11 bases from V and 1 base from J; bases unmatched to any gene: 5. The CDR3 runs to 12 residues. CDR3 sequence reads: CAGTGESYEQYF. As DNA, the CDR3 is TGTGCCGGCACAGGGGAATCCTACGAGCAGTACTTC.

There are a few counts of this clonotype. The chain links TRBV18 to TRBJ1-1; TRBD1 matches 8 bases. The junction had 5 bases not matched to a gene; V was cut back by 3 bases and J by 11 bases. The CDR3 sequence is 12 residues long. The V gene's germline CDR1 is KGHSH and CDR2 LQKENI. In DNA, the CDR3 is TGTGCCAGCTCACCGACGGACAGGGTGGCTTTCTTT. Encoded protein: CASSPTDRVAFF.

There are a few counts of this clonotype. The chain employs TRBV5-1 and TRBJ2-1, with D unclear. Deletions cut 7 bases from V and 3 bases from J, with 23 bases between. Per germline, CDR1 SGHRS and CDR2 YFSETQ. The CDR3 loop spans 17 amino acids. The CDR3 DNA sequence: TGCGCCAGCCACAGTGGGTCCACATTAATCGACTACAATGAGCAGTTCTTC. This codes for CASHSGSTLIDYNEQFF.

The rearrangement uses TRBV7-6 and TRBJ2-7; 11 nucleotides line up with TRBD2. Trimming at V came to 3 bases and at J to 1 base, leaving 5 bases not matched to a gene. Germline assignment: CDR1 SGHVS and CDR2 FNYEAQ. This CDR3 is built from 16 residues. The CDR3 loop reads CASSLGLAGGSYEQYF. CDR3 bases: TGTGCCAGCAGCTTGGGGCTAGCGGGGGGTTCCTACGAGCAGTACTTC.

The chain couples TRBV12-3 or TRBV12-4 to TRBJ2-5; D is undetermined. V lost 6 bases and J lost 5, with 10 bases in between. This CDR3 spans 12 amino acids. The CDR3 loop reads CASSFNRETQYF. The DNA of the CDR3 is TGTGCCAGCAGCTTCAATCGGGAGACCCAGTACTTC.

The V and J genes are TRBV18 and TRBJ2-5, with D possibly matching TRBD2 (6 bases). CDR3 length: 13 amino acids. Germline assignment: CDR1 KGHSH and CDR2 LQKENI. The V end lost 5 bases, the J end lost 2 bases, and 9 bases lay between the germline ends. The CDR3: CASSTRGQETQYF. The DNA for the CDR3 is TGTGCCAGCTCAACCCGGGGGCAAGAGACCCAGTACTTC.

There are a few counts of this clonotype. This sequence joins TRBV7-8 and TRBJ2-7; D call uncertain. Trimming left V 5 bases short and J 2 bases short, with 19 bases between. Germline V gives CDR1 SGHVS, CDR2 FQNEAQ. The CDR3 covers 16 residues. CDR3 bases: TGTGCCAGCAGCCAAACTAAGACAACAGCGACCTACGAGCAGTACTTC. Its translation is CASSQTKTTATYEQYF.

This chain joins TRBV20-1 and TRBJ2-7; maybe TRBD1 (6 bases). The CDR3 is made up of 10 amino acids. Germline CDR1 is DFQATT and CDR2 is SNEGSKA (reference sequence). V was clipped by 6 bases and J by 7 bases, with 10 bases between them. The CDR3 reads CSAGGGEQYF. The DNA of the CDR3 is TGCAGTGCAGGGGGTGGTGAGCAGTACTTC.

The chain has TRBV11-1 and TRBJ2-7, with unresolved D. Germline CDR1 reads SGHAT; CDR2 reads FQDESV (reference sequence). This CDR3 has 16 residues. V shed 3 bases and J shed 3 bases, with 18 bases lying between them. The DNA of the CDR3 is TGTGCCAGCAGCTTTCGAGCGTCCCCTGGCCTCTACGAGCAGTACTTC. Amino acid sequence: CASSFRASPGLYEQYF.

This clonotype turned up a few times. This chain links TRBV5-1 with TRBJ2-2, with no clear D. With 6 bases removed from V and 0 bases from J, the gap between germline ends came to 9 bases. CDR3 length equals 14 residues. Germline CDR1 reads SGHRS; CDR2 reads YFSETQ. CDR3 in amino acids: CASNQVANTGELFF. CDR3 bases: TGCGCCAGCAATCAGGTCGCGAACACCGGGGAGCTGTTTTTT.

The J gene is TRBJ1-2, the V gene TRBV2, with 7 bases fitting TRBD1. Germline V CDR1 and CDR2: SNHLY, FYNNEI. The CDR3 has 15 amino acids. After removal of 6 bases from V and 6 bases from J, the junction contained 13 bases not matched to a gene. This CDR3 reads CASSSAQGVWNGYTF. DNA for the CDR3: TGTGCCAGCAGCTCTGCCCAGGGGGTTTGGAATGGCTACACCTTC.

This chain joins TRBV21-1 and TRBJ2-7; TRBD1, the table's D call, lacks a check against the DNA. TRBV21-1 is labeled a pseudogene. The CDR3 sequence is 13 residues long. The CDR3 loop is CASSKWGGYEQYF. The DNA for the CDR3 is TGTGCCAGCAGCAAATGGGGGGGGTACGAGCAGTACTTC.

The rearrangement uses TRBV7-2 and TRBJ2-2; D is undetermined. This CDR3 comprises 16 residues. The V end was cut by 0 bases, the J end by 4 bases, with 12 bases between. From germline, CDR1 is SGHTA and CDR2 FQGNSA. The CDR3: CASSLAGKGPTGELFF. Written as DNA, the CDR3 is TGTGCCAGCAGCTTAGCGGGGAAAGGGCCCACCGGGGAGCTGTTTTTT.

This clonotype appeared many times. J is TRBJ2-5 and V is TRBV6-1; D not certain. Between the trimmed V and J ends, which lost 6 bases and 1 base, there was a span of 9 bases. There are 13 residues in the CDR3. Germline CDR1 is MNHNS and CDR2 is SASEGT. CDR3 region: CASSPSVQETQYF. The CDR3 DNA reads TGTGCCAGCAGCCCGAGTGTCCAAGAGACCCAGTACTTC.

This clonotype was observed a handful of times. V and J are TRBV6-2 or TRBV6-3 and TRBJ2-1; the match to TRBD2 covers 10 bases. V shed 1 base, J shed 4 bases, and the junction held 13 bases outside the gene matches. The length of the CDR3 is 19 residues. CDR1 is MNHEY, CDR2 SVGEGT, per germline. For the CDR3, the DNA is TGTGCCAGCAGTTACTTCCGAAGCACCGGGACTAGCGAGTACAATGAGCAGTTCTTC. This gives the protein CASSYFRSTGTSEYNEQFF.

The gene calls are TRBV7-2 and TRBJ2-1, with D possibly matching TRBD2 (7 bases). This CDR3 contains 15 residues. The germline V gene encodes CDR1 SGHTA and CDR2 FQGNSA. V lost 1 base to trimming and J lost 2 bases, with 9 bases between them. The CDR3 DNA reads as TGTGCCAGCAGCTTAGACGGGGGGCCCTACAATGAGCAGTTCTTC. Its protein product is CASSLDGGPYNEQFF.

A few counts support this clonotype. This chain connects TRBV5-6 to TRBJ2-5, with 7 bases identical to TRBD2. Trimming at V came to 3 bases and at J to 5 bases, leaving 16 bases not matched to a gene. CDR1 SGHDT and CDR2 YYEEEE come from the germline V gene. There are 17 residues in the CDR3. The CDR3 protein is CASSSGPKAGKSETQYF. CDR3 nucleotide sequence: TGTGCCAGCAGCTCCGGGCCCAAAGCGGGGAAATCGGAGACCCAGTACTTC.